This T cell receptor beta chain was sequenced for a study of blood T cells in healthy people across ages. Primers used in a second PCR of about 6 to 11 cycles were a sample-barcoded 5' primer and a J-beta primer mix. TCRdb ran MiXCR on the 5' RACE reads and lists one entry per CDR3 protein. This sample has 540,000 or so distinct CDR3 sequences, with more than 20% found just once. Notes on the study in general: Naive T cell percentage showed a strong correlation with the diversity of TCR beta.

There are a few counts of this clonotype. Antigen specificity is unknown. Whenever a sample was processed, at least 6.5 million PBMCs were isolated. The CDR3 extends over 12 amino acids. CDR1 and CDR2 (germline): SNHLY, FYNNEI. V shed 3 bases and J shed 4 bases, with 7 bases lying between them. This same sample was also part of a study on T cells of mothers and their children. Per that study: Samples were provided by three healthy Caucasian mothers and their six children. The TCR beta CDR3 read count exceeded 9 million for each mother and was about 3.1 million for each child.

Sequences were obtained from blood. This sequence joins TRBV2 and TRBJ2-7, with D unclear. The receptor was derived from a boy aged 10-17 years in good health. The CDR3 reads CASSERRYEQYF. CDR3 in DNA: TGTGCCAGCAGTGAGCGACGGTACGAGCAGTACTTC.